The sequence of this T cell receptor beta chain was determined in a study of cytomegalovirus exposure and HLA in healthy donors (dated by TCRdb to the late 2010s). A note on the overall study: In an earlier analysis of under 600 of the donors, around 290 Gb of sequence data and approximately 100 million unique TCR beta sequences from approximately 180 million T cells were reported. Approximately 330 gigabases of sequencing data and around 90 million unique TCR sequences made up an early release that covered 640 HLA-typed donors. In a later analysis, previously published TCR beta repertoires from more than 500 donors were re-analyzed and high-resolution HLA genotyping was added so that TCR occurrence patterns could be studied. To predict cytomegalovirus infection status, the study combined high-throughput TCR immunosequencing, statistical association of individual TCRs with disease status, and machine learning. The genetic ancestry cluster associated with self-reported Caucasian donors included around 76% of the approximately 430 genotyped donors. Donor age, sex, ethnicity and CMV serostatus were collected together with the repertoire data. Using immunosequencing, the study profiled T cell repertoires from roughly 650 subjects and related those repertoires to cytomegalovirus serostatus. A separate validation cohort of 100 to 150 different subjects was used in addition to the roughly 720-subject first cohort. The number of donors typed differed by locus, with roughly 629-640 for A, B, C, DRB1 and DQB1, roughly 520 for DQA1, 600 to 610 for DPA1, and around 430 for DPB1. Among under 450 genotyped donors of the cohort, an average of about 240,000 unique TCR beta nucleotide sequences were sequenced per donor, roughly 20% of them non-productive. Class I and class II HLA loci were covered by the typing at four-digit resolution. Roughly five DR-DQ haplotypes were handled as single units for association and clustering because linkage in the cohort was strong. A later genetic analysis used genome-wide SNP genotypes for about 60% of the roughly 670 donors, treating that subset as a discovery cohort. The study aimed to test whether cataloging public T cell receptors could reveal signatures of past pathogen exposure. All discovery cohort repertoires had been generated on a single sequencing platform. An earlier analysis of 450 to 750 of the donors used high-throughput TCR beta sequencing to judge whether each TCR beta V gene segment behaved as functional or pseudogenic. The later analysis used no new phenotypic data to find candidate immune exposures, relying instead on TCR beta sequences and their occurrence across donors.

Libraries came from the immunoSEQ multiplex PCR assay. A mixture of 60 forward primers for TCR Vbeta segments and 13 reverse primers for TCR Jbeta segments was used in the multiplex PCR. The CDR3 region of rearranged TCR beta genes was amplified from genomic DNA with a multiplex PCR assay. Amplified TCR beta libraries were sequenced as 87-base-pair reads on the Illumina HiSeq System. From the authors' description of their analysis: In a later analysis, tens of millions of unique TCR beta chains were counted across the roughly 610 repertoires, and roughly 9.9 million of these chains were shared by at least two donors. Raw reads were error-corrected and collapsed into unique sequences with a nearest-neighbor algorithm that merged closely related sequences to remove PCR and sequencing errors. V, D and J gene segments were assigned by aligning CDR3 sequences to IMGT reference sequences. For a sequence to be retained, a match of at least six nucleotides to both a V gene segment and a J gene segment was required. Rearrangements were called productive when the CDR3 lacked stop codons and stayed in frame with V and J; all others were non-productive. Following IMGT convention, CDR3 was defined as the stretch from the second conserved V-encoded cysteine up to the conserved J-encoded phenylalanine. The earlier analysis of some 600 of the donors excluded sequences that lacked an unambiguous match to a single V gene segment. An earlier analysis of 587 of the donors classified V segments as functional when productive rearrangements were above 56.7% and as segregating when the standard deviation between donors was above 5%. A statistical classification framework was built to diagnose cytomegalovirus status from the catalog of TCR beta chain sequences. V and J gene assignment, in a later analysis, came from comparing TCR nucleotide sequences with IMGT/GENE-DB human TR gene sequences. The TCRdist pipeline was used in a later analysis to assign CDR3 sequences and most-parsimonious VDJ recombination scenarios. A later analysis defined each TCR beta chain by its CDR3 amino acid sequence plus V-gene family, and excluded reads lacking a unique V-gene family. In a later analysis, some 600 highly shared, low-generation-probability nucleotide sequences were removed to address suspected cross-contamination and a sequencing artifact. For each public chain, a later analysis derived a clonal expansion index from normalized ranks of inferred template counts within each repertoire. In a later analysis, generation probabilities were computed using a VDJ recombination model fitted to out-of-frame rearrangements, and the results were checked against IGoR. In a later analysis, hypergeometric tests were used to score TCR-TCR, TCR-HLA and TCR-CMV co-occurrence, with a repertoire-size bias correction applied to TCR pairs. To estimate false discovery rates, a later analysis permuted the HLA or CMV assignments 20 times. In a later analysis, co-occurring TCRs were grouped using DBSCAN, with TCRdist sequence similarity added in when clustering inside HLA-allele-positive subsets. Repertoires with fewer than 30,000 or more than 120,000 public chains, plus five repertoires with anomalous nucleotide sharing, were excluded from co-occurrence clustering. The table was pulled from immuneACCESS by TCRdb, which kept in-frame rearrangements only. Such tables lose some clones; where checked, under half of the loss comes from unresolved V genes, and the rest has no known cause. The V and J calls and clone size were taken over from that table, and D and trimming were inferred from the DNA. The sample includes 75,000 to 80,000 clones, with more than 60% observed a single time. The top ten clonotypes cover approximately 1.5% of the sample.

The full study reports these points: Across donors, most TCR sequences were observed very rarely, whereas some public TCRs were present in many individuals. Three of the identified cytomegalovirus-associated TCR beta chains were confirmed in vitro to be specific for cytomegalovirus antigens. A later analysis found that HLA-associated TCR beta chains were more clonally expanded and had lower generation probabilities than equally common non-associated chains. In a later analysis, the rate of TCR association differed among HLA loci, with DRB1 alleles having the most associated TCRs and HLA-C alleles having the fewest. The study gave a list of around 170 TCR beta chains associated with cytomegalovirus. When HLA alleles, especially DR and DQ, strongly co-occurred, TCR associations were difficult to assign to individual alleles. CMV serostatus was the only immune exposure information available for the cohort. V-gene and J-gene trimming of TCR beta chains was associated with a missense DCLRE1C variant in a later genetic analysis, and the association was replicated in an independent cohort. A cluster of highly shared sequence variants was judged likely to be a technical artifact of the sequencing pipeline. Linkage disequilibrium might explain the correlated functional status among segregating V segments, but an unknown experimental factor could not be excluded. In both the original and validation cohorts, the classifier was reported to diagnose cytomegalovirus status with high specificity and sensitivity. Only TCR beta chains were sequenced in this cohort, and the absence of alpha or paired-chain data limited detectable features. In a later genetic analysis, fewer N-insertions in productive TCRs were reported among donors in an Asian-associated ancestry cluster than the approximately 710-donor mean. Because some donors lacked HLA typing at each locus, the association tests relied only on the typed subset. In a later analysis, most CMV-associated TCR beta chains were found to appear HLA-restricted, with HLA associations seemingly driven largely by CMV exposure. The authors suggested that the approach could potentially be generalized to other disease states and immunological phenotypes. At a false discovery rate of 0.05, a later analysis linked about 17,000 TCR beta sequences to specific HLA alleles. Some IMGT-functional V segments, including TRBV6-2 and TRBV6-3, could not be distinguished by the 87-base-pair reads and were therefore excluded. A further reported finding was that TCR beta sequences accurately predicted the HLA-A and HLA-B alleles for most subjects in the first cohort. According to a later analysis, parvovirus B19, influenza, CMV and Epstein-Barr virus appeared linked to several top co-occurrence clusters. Sequencing depth was assumed to be roughly uniform across donors in the presence/absence analyses, though that assumption may not hold. An earlier analysis of some 590 of the donors showed that most TCR beta V segments appeared in productive rearrangements either about 87% or about 30% of the time, which broadly matched IMGT annotations. Seventeen rarely observed V segments, including chromosome 9 orphons, were excluded from the earlier analysis of 550 to 700 of the donors because counts were too low.

To note about this clone: It lacks a known antigen. No base quality information exists; no much larger clone differs at one position.

The cohort consisted of hundreds of healthy bone marrow donors. All cohort members were sampled while nominally healthy, although unrecorded immune exposures were likely present. The donor was CMV seronegative and was included in the group of over 300 seronegative cohort members. A peripheral blood sample was collected from each donor, and TCR beta sequencing was performed on peripheral blood mononuclear cells. Genomic DNA extraction from the blood cell samples was performed with the Qiagen DNeasy Blood Extraction Kit. Including the terminal cysteine and phenylalanine, the CDR3 comprises 17 residues. Only the CDR3 DNA stays, 51 bases, in frame from base 1. According to the germline V gene, CDR1 reads KGHSH and CDR2 reads LQKENI. V is reduced by 3 bases and J by 4 bases, leaving a spacing of 16 bases between them.

This chain is built from TRBV18 and TRBJ2-6; a tentative D match to TRBD1 spans 7 bases. Sequenced input: PBMCs. This TCR was sampled from a man aged 35-49 years in good health and CMV-seronegative. The DNA sequence reads TGTGCCAGCTCACCGAGGCAGGGGGGTACGGGGGCCAACGTCCTGACTTTC. It specifies CASSPRQGGTGANVLTF.